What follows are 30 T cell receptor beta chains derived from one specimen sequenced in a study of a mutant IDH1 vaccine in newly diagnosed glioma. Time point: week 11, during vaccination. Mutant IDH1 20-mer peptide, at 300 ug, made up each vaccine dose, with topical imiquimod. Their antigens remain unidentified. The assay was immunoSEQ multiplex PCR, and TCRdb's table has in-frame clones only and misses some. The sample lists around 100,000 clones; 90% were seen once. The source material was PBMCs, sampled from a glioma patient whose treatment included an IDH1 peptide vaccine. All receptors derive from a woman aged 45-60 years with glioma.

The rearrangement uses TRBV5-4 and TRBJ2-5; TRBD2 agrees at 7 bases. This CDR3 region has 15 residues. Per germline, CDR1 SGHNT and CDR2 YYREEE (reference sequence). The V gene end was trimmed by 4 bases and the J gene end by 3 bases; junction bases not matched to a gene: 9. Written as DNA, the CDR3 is TGTGCCAGCAGCCAAGAGCGGGGTAGAGAAGAGACCCAGTACTTC. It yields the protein CASSQERGREETQYF.

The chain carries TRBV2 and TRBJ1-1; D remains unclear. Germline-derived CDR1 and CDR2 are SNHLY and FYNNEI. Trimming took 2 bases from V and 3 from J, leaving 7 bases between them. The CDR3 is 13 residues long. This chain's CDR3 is CASSELGYTEAFF. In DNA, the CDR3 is TGTGCCAGCAGTGAACTAGGGTACACTGAAGCTTTCTTT.

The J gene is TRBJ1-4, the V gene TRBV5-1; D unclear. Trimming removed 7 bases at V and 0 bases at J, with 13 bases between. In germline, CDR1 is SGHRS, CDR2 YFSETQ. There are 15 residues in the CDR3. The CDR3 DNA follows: TGCGCCAGCGCTGAGGGCCTTGCAACTAATGAAAAACTGTTTTTT. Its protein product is CASAEGLATNEKLFF. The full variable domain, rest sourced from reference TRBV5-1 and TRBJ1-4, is KAGVTQTPRYLIKTRGQQVTLSCSPISGHRSVSWYQQTPGQGLQFLFEYFSETQRNKGNFPGRFSGRQFSNSRSEMNVSTLELGDSALYLCASAEGLATNEKLFFGSGTQLSVL.

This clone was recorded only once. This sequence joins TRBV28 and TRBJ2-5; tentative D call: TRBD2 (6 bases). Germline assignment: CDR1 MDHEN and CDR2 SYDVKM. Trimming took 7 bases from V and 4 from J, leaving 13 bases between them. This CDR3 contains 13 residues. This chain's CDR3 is CASKGWGGETQYF. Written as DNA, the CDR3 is TGTGCCAGCAAGGGGTGGGGAGGAGAGACCCAGTACTTC.

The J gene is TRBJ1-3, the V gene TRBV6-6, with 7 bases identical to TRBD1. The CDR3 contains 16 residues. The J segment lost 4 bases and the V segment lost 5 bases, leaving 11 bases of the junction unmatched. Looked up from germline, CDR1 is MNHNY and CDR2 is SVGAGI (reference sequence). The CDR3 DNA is TGTGCCAGCAGTAGCAGGACCGGGACAGACGGAAACACCATATATTTT. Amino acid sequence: CASSSRTGTDGNTIYF.

In DNA, the CDR3 is TGTGCCATCAGTGCGGGGACAGCGATCCACTCTGGGGCCAACGTCCTGACTTTC. It translates to CAISAGTAIHSGANVLTF. V is TRBV10-3 and J is TRBJ2-6, with TRBD1 matching over 7 bases. CDR1 and CDR2 (germline): ENHRY, SYGVKD. This CDR3 is built from 18 residues. Trimming removed 4 bases from V and 0 bases from J; junction bases left unmatched: 9.

DNA of the CDR3: TGTGCCAGCAGCTTTAGGGCTAGCACAGATACGCAGTATTTT. Its protein product is CASSFRASTDTQYF. The J gene is TRBJ2-3, the V gene TRBV7-9; D gene uncertain. V gave up 3 bases and J gave up 0 bases, with 7 bases separating them. CDR1 is SEHNR, CDR2 FQNEAQ, per germline (reference sequence). The CDR3 is 14 residues long.

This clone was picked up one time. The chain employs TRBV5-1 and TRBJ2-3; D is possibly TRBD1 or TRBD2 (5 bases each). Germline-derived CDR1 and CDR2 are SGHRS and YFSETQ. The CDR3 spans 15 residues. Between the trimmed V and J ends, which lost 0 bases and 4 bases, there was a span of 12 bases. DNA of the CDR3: TGCGCCAGCAGCTTGGGCCTCGGGGCGGCAGATACGCAGTATTTT. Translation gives CASSLGLGAADTQYF.

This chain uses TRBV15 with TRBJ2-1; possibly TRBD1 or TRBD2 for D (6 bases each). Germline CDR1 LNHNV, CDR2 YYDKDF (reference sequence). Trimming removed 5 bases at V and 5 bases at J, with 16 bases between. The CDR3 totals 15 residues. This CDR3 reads CATSSGARGDNEQFF. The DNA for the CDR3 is TGTGCCACCAGCTCGGGGGCTAGAGGAGACAATGAGCAGTTCTTC.

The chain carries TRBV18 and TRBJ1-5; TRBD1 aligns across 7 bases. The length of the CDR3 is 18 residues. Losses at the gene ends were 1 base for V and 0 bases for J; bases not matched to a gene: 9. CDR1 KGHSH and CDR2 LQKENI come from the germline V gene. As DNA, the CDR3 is TGTGCCAGCTCACCACGGGACAGTGGGGGTAATAGCAATCAGCCCCAGCATTTT. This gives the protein CASSPRDSGGNSNQPQHF.

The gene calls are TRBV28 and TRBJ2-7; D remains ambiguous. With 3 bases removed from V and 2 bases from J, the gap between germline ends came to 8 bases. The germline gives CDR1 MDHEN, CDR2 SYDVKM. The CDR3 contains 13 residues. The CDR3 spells CASSLYRTYEQYF. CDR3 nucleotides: TGTGCCAGCAGTTTGTACCGAACCTACGAGCAGTACTTC.

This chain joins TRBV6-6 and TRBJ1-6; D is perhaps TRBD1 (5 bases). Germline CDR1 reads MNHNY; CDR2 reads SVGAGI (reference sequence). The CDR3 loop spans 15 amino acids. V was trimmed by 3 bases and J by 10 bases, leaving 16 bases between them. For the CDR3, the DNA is TGTGCCAGCAGTTATATGACAGCCGGAGTGTCACCCCTCCACTTT. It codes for CASSYMTAGVSPLHF.

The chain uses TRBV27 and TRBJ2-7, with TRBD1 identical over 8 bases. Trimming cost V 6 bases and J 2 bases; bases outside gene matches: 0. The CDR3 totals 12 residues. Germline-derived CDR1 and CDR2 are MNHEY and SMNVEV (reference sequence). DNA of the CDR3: TGTGCCAGCAGGGACAGGGCCTACGAGCAGTACTTC. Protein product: CASRDRAYEQYF.

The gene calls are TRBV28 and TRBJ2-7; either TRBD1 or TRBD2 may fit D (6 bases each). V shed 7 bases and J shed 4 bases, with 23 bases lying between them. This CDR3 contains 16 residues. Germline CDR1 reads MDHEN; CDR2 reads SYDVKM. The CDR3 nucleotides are TGTGCCAGCAATACCGTTCGCGTGGGGGGCGAATACGAGCAGTACTTC. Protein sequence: CASNTVRVGGEYEQYF.

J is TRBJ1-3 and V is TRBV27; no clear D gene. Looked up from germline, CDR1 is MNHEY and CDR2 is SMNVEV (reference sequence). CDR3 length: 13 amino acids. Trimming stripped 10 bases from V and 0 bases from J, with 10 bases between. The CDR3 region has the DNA TGTGCCACCCAAAGTGGCTCTGGAAACACCATATATTTT. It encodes CATQSGSGNTIYF.

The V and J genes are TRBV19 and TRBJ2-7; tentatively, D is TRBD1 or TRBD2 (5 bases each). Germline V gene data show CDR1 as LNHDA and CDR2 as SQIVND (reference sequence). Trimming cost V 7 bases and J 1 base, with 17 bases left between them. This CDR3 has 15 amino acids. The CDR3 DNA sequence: TGTGCCAGTAACCCGGGAACAGGTGGTTCCTACGAGCAGTACTTC. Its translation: CASNPGTGGSYEQYF. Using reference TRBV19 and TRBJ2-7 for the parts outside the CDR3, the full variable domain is DGGITQSPKYLFRKEGQNVTLSCEQNLNHDAMYWYRQDPGQGLRLIYYSQIVNDFQKGDIAEGYSVSREKKESFPLTVTSAQKNPTAFYLCASNPGTGGSYEQYFGPGTRLTVT.

The CDR3 region has the DNA TGCGCCAGCAGTGAGACTAGCGGAACCGGGGAGCTGTTTTTT. Encoded protein: CASSETSGTGELFF. The J gene is TRBJ2-2, the V gene TRBV10-2; 8 nucleotides line up with TRBD2. Trimming at V came to 2 bases and at J to 5 bases, leaving 1 base not matched to a gene. The V gene's germline CDR1 is WSHSY and CDR2 SAAADI. The CDR3 is 14 residues long.

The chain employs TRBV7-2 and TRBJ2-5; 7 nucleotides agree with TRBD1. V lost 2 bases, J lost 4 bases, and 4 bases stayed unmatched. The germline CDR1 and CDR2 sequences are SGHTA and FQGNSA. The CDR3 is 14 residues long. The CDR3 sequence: CASSLRQGRETQYF. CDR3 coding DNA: TGTGCCAGCAGCTTAAGACAGGGAAGAGAGACCCAGTACTTC.

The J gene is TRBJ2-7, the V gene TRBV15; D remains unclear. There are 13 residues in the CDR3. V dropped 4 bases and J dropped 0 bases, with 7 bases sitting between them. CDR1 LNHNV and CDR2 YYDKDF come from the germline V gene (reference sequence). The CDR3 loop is CATSKTVSYEQYF. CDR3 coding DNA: TGTGCCACCAGCAAAACAGTCTCCTACGAGCAGTACTTC. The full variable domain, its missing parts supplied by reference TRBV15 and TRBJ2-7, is DAMVIQNPRYQVTQFGKPVTLSCSQTLNHNVMYWYQQKSSQAPKLLFHYYDKDFNNEADTPDNFQSRRPNTSFCFLDIRSPGLGDTAMYLCATSKTVSYEQYFGPGTRLTVT.

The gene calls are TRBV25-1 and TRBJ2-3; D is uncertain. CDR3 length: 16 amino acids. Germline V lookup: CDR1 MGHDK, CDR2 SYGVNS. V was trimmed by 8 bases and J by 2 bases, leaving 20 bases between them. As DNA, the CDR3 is TGTGCCAGCTCCCGAAAATTGGCCCTCCCCACAGATACGCAGTATTTT. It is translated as CASSRKLALPTDTQYF.

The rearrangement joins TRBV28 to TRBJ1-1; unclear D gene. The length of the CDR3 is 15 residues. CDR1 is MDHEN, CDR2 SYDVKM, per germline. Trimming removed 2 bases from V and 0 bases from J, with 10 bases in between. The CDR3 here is CASSLGGIMNTEAFF. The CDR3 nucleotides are TGTGCCAGCAGTTTAGGTGGAATCATGAACACTGAAGCTTTCTTT.

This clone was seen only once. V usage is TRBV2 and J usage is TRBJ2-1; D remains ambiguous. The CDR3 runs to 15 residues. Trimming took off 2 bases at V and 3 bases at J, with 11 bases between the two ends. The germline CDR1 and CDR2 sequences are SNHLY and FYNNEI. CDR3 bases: TGTGCCAGCAGTGAATCAGAACTCATCTACAATGAGCAGTTCTTC. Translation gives CASSESELIYNEQFF.

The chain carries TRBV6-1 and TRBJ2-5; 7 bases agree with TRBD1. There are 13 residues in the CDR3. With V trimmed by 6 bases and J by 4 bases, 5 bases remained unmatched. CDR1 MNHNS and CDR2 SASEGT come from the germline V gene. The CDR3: CASRTGHIETQYF. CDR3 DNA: TGTGCCAGCAGGACAGGGCACATAGAGACCCAGTACTTC.

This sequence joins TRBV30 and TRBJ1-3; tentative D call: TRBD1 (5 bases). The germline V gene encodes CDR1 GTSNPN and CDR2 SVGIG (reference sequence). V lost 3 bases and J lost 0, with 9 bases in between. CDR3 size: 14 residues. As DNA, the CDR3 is TGTGCCTGGAGCCGACAGTTCTCTGGAAACACCATATATTTT. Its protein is CAWSRQFSGNTIYF.

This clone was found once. As DNA, the CDR3 is TGTGCCACCAGCAGAGATCGACACCGTGGGTCCCTCCACTTT. Translation: CATSRDRHRGSLHF. This chain connects TRBV15 to TRBJ1-6, with unresolved D. Germline values: CDR1 LNHNV, CDR2 YYDKDF (reference sequence). The CDR3 loop spans 14 amino acids. The V gene lost 0 bases and the J gene lost 14 bases, with 14 bases spanning the gap.

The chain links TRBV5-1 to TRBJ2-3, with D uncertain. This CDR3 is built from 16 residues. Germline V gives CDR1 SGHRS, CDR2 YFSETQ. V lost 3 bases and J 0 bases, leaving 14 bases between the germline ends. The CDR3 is CASSSLPRPSTDTQYF. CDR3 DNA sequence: TGCGCCAGCAGCTCCTTACCCCGCCCCAGCACAGATACGCAGTATTTT. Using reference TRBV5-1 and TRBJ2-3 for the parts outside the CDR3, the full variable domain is KAGVTQTPRYLIKTRGQQVTLSCSPISGHRSVSWYQQTPGQGLQFLFEYFSETQRNKGNFPGRFSGRQFSNSRSEMNVSTLELGDSALYLCASSSLPRPSTDTQYFGPGTRLTVL.

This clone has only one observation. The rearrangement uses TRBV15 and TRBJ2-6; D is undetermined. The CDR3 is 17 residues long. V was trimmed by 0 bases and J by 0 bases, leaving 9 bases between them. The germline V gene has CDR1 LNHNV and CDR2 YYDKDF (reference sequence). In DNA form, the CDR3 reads TGTGCCACCAGCAGAGATCCGGTTACCTCTGGGGCCAACGTCCTGACTTTC. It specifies CATSRDPVTSGANVLTF. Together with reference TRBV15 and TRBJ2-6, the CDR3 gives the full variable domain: DAMVIQNPRYQVTQFGKPVTLSCSQTLNHNVMYWYQQKSSQAPKLLFHYYDKDFNNEADTPDNFQSRRPNTSFCFLDIRSPGLGDTAMYLCATSRDPVTSGANVLTFGAGSRLTVL.

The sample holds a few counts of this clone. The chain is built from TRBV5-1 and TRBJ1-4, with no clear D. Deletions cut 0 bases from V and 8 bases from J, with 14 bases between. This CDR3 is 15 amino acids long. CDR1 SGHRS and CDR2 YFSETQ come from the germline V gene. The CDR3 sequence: CASSLESRLEEKLFF. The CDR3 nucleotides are TGCGCCAGCAGCTTGGAAAGCAGGTTGGAGGAAAAACTGTTTTTT.

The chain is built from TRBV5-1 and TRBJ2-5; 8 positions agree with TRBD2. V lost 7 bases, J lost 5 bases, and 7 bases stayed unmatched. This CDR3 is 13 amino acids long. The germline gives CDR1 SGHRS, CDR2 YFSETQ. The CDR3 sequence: CASARGAGETQYF. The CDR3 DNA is TGCGCCAGCGCGCGGGGGGCGGGGGAGACCCAGTACTTC. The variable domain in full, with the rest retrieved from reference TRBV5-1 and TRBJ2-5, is KAGVTQTPRYLIKTRGQQVTLSCSPISGHRSVSWYQQTPGQGLQFLFEYFSETQRNKGNFPGRFSGRQFSNSRSEMNVSTLELGDSALYLCASARGAGETQYFGPGTRLLVL.

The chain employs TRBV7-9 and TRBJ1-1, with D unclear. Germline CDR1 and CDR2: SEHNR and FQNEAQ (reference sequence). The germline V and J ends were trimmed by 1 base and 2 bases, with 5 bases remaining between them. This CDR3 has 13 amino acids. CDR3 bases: TGTGCCAGCAGCTTAGGGTCAAACACTGAAGCTTTCTTT. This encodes CASSLGSNTEAFF.